This TCR beta chain was observed in a study of blood T cell repertoires in COVID-19. Study-level background: Acute and convalescent COVID-19 samples came from the United States, Italy and Spain. Sample material is recorded as cDNA or gDNA derived from T cells, B-cell-depleted T cells, or PBMCs.

The germline V gene has CDR1 KGHSH and CDR2 LQKENI. The CDR3 extends over 16 amino acids. Trimming took off 6 bases at V and 6 bases at J, with 18 bases between the two ends. Assay: immunoSEQ multiplex PCR; the TCRdb copy retains only in-frame clones and omits some. The repertoire includes 300,000 to 350,000 clones, about 90% of them detected once, and around 3.5% sits in the top ten. The chain recombines TRBV18 with TRBJ1-6, with D maybe TRBD1 (5 bases). The receptor was derived from a woman between 18 and 29 years old who had recovered from COVID-19. The sequenced material came from peripheral blood. CDR3 region: CASSLSRGLSNSPLHF. The CDR3 DNA follows: TGTGCCAGCTCTCTTTCTCGGGGGTTGAGTAATTCACCCCTCCACTTT.